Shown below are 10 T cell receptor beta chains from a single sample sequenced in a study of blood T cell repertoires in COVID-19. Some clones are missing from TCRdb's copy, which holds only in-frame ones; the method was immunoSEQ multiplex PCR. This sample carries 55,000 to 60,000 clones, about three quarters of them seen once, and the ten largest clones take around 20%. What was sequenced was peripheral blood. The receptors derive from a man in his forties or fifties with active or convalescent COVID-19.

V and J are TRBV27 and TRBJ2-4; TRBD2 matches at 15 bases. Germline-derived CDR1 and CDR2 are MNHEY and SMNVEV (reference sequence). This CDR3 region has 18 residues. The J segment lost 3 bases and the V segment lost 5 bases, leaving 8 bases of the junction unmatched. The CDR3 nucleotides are TGTGCCAGCAGTCGGACTAGCGGGAGGGCCTCGGGCAAAAACATTCAGTACTTC. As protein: CASSRTSGRASGKNIQYF.

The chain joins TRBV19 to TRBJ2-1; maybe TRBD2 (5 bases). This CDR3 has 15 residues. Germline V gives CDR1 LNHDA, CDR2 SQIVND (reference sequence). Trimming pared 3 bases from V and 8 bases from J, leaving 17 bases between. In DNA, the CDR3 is TGTGCCAGTAGTATTCGAGAGGGCAGCGGCTATGAGCAGTTCTTC. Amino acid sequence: CASSIREGSGYEQFF. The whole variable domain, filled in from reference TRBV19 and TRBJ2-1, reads DGGITQSPKYLFRKEGQNVTLSCEQNLNHDAMYWYRQDPGQGLRLIYYSQIVNDFQKGDIAEGYSVSREKKESFPLTVTSAQKNPTAFYLCASSIREGSGYEQFFGPGTRLTVL.

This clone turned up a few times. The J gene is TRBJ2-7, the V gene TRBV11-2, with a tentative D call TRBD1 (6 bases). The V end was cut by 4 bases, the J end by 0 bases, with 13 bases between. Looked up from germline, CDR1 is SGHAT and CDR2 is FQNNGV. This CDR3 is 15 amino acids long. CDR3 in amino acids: CASSSGTKSSYEQYF. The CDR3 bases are TGTGCCAGCAGCTCCGGGACAAAGAGCTCCTACGAGCAGTACTTC.

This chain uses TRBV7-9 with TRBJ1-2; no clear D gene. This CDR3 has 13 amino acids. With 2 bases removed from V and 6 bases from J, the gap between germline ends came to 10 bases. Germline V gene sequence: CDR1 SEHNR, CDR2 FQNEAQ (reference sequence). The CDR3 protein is CASSLSQAHGYTF. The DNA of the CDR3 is TGTGCCAGCAGCTTAAGCCAGGCCCATGGCTACACCTTC.

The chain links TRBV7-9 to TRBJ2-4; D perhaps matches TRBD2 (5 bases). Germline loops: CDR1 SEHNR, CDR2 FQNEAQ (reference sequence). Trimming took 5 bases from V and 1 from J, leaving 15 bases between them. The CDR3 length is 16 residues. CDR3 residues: CASSEIGVGAKNIQYF. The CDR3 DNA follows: TGTGCCAGCAGCGAGATCGGGGTGGGGGCCAAAAACATTCAGTACTTC.

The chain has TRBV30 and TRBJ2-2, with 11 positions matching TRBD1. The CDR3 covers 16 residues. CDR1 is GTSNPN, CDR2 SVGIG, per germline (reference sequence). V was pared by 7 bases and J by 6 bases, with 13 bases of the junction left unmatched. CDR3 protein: CAFLKRGQGAAGELFF. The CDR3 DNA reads TGTGCCTTCCTCAAACGAGGACAGGGGGCGGCCGGGGAGCTGTTTTTT.

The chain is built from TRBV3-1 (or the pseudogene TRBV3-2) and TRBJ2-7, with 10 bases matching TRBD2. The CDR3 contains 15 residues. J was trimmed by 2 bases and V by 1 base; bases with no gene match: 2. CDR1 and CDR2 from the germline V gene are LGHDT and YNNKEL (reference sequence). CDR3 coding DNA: TGTGCCAGCAGCCAAGGGCTAGCGGGAGCCTACGAGCAGTACTTC. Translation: CASSQGLAGAYEQYF.

This CDR3 is CASSLGLAGGTDTQYF. Written as DNA, the CDR3 is TGTGCCAGCAGCCTTGGACTAGCGGGAGGTACAGATACGCAGTATTTT. This chain uses TRBV7-7 with TRBJ2-3, with 14 bases aligning to TRBD2. Germline V gives CDR1 SSHAT, CDR2 FNYEAQ (reference sequence). The CDR3 has 16 residues. The ends lost 5 bases at V and 3 bases at J; junction bases unmatched: 4. The full variable domain, in which reference TRBV7-7 and TRBJ2-3 provide the parts outside the CDR3, is GAGVSQSPRYKVTKRGQDVTLRCDPISSHATLYWYQQALGQGPEFLTYFNYEAQPDKSGLPSDRFSAERPEGSISTLTIQRTEQRDSAMYRCASSLGLAGGTDTQYFGPGTRLTVL.

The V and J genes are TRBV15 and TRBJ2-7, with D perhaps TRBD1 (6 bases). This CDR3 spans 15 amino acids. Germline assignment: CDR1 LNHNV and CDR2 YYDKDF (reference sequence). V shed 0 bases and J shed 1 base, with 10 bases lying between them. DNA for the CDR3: TGTGCCACCAGCAGAGAAAGAGGACAGTCCTACGAGCAGTACTTC. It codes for CATSRERGQSYEQYF.

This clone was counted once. CDR3 sequence: CASSQERFSRLGAQTRNTEAFF. In DNA form, the CDR3 reads TGTGCCAGCAGCCAAGAACGATTTAGTAGGTTAGGGGCCCAGACTCGGAACACTGAAGCTTTCTTT. The chain employs TRBV14 and TRBJ1-1, with D perhaps matching TRBD1 (5 bases). Deletions cut 0 bases from V and 1 base from J, with 30 bases between. CDR3 length equals 22 residues. CDR1 and CDR2 from the germline V gene are SGHDN and FVKESK.